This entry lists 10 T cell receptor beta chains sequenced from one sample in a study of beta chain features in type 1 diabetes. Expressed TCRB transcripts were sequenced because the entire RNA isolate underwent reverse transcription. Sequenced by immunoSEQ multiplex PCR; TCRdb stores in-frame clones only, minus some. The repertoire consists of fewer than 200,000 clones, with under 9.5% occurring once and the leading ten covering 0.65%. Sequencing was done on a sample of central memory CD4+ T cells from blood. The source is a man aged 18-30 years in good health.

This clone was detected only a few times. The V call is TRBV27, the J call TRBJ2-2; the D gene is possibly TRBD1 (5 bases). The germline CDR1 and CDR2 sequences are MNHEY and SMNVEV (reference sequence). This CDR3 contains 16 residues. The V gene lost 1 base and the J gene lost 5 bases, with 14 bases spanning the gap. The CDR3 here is CASSLYAGHRTGELFF. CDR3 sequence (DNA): TGTGCCAGCAGTTTATATGCTGGACACCGAACCGGGGAGCTGTTTTTT.

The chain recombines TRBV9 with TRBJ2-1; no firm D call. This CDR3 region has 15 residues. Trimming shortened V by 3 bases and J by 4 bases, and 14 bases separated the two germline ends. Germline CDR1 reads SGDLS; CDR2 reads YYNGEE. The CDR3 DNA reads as TGTGCCAGCAGCGCGATACCACTGAGATACAATGAGCAGTTCTTC. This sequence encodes CASSAIPLRYNEQFF.

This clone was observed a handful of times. CDR3: CASSRRLGIDEQFF. The CDR3 bases are TGTGCCAGCAGTCGCAGACTAGGAATCGATGAGCAGTTCTTC. V and J are TRBV28 and TRBJ2-1, with D possibly matching TRBD2 (6 bases). Per germline, CDR1 MDHEN and CDR2 SYDVKM. V lost 5 bases, J lost 8 bases, and 16 bases lay in between. The CDR3 has 14 amino acids.

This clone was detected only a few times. CDR3 coding DNA: TGTGCCAGCAGCTTAGCACTAGCGGGAGGAACCGGGGAGCTGTTTTTT. Translating it yields CASSLALAGGTGELFF. The chain couples TRBV7-2 to TRBJ2-2, with 12 positions matching TRBD2. The length of the CDR3 is 16 residues. With V trimmed by 0 bases and J by 5 bases, 1 base remained unmatched. Looked up from germline, CDR1 is SGHTA and CDR2 is FQGNSA.

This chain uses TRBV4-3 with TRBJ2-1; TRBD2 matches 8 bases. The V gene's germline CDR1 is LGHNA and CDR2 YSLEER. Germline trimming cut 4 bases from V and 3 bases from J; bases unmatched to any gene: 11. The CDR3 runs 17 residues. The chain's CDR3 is CASSPSWAGGGYNEQFF. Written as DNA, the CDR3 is TGCGCCAGCAGCCCCTCATGGGCGGGGGGAGGCTACAATGAGCAGTTCTTC.

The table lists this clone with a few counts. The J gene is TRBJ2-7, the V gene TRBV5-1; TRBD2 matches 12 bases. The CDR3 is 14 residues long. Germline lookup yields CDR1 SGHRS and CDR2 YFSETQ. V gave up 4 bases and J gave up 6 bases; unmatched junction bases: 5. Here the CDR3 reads CASSQGLAGSEQYF. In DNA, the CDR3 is TGCGCCAGCAGCCAAGGACTAGCGGGAAGCGAGCAGTACTTC.

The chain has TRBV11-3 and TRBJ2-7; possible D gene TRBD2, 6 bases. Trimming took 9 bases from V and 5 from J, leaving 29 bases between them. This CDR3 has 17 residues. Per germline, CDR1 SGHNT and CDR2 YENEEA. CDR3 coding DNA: TGTGCCAGTACCACAACCACACGGGTTAATTGGGGGGACGAGCAGTACTTC. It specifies CASTTTTRVNWGDEQYF.

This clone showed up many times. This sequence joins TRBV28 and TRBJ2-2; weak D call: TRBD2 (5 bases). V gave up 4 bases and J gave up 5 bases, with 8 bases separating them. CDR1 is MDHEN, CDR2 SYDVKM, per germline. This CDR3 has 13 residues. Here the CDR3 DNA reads TGTGCCAGCAGTTCTATAGCGACCGGGGAGCTGTTTTTT. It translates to CASSSIATGELFF.

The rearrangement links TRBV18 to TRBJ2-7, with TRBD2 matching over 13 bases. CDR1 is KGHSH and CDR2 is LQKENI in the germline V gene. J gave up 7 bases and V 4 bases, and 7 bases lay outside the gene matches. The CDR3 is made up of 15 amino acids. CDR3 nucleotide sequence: TGTGCCAGCTCACTTGGACTAGCGGGAGTGGGAGAGCAGTACTTC. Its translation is CASSLGLAGVGEQYF.

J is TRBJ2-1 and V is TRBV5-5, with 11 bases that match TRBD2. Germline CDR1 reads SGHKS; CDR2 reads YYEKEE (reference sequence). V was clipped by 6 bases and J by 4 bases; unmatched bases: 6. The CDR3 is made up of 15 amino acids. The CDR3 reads CASTPTSGTYNEQFF. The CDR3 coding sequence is TGTGCCAGCACCCCGACTAGCGGGACTTACAATGAGCAGTTCTTC.